This T cell receptor beta chain was sequenced in a study of OX40 agonist ivuxolimab in advanced cancers. Across the whole study: While on treatment, patients had intravenous ivuxolimab at 0.01 to 10 mg/kg every 2 weeks. Three dose-escalation patients had partial responses: one with hepatocellular carcinoma and two with cutaneous melanoma. Dose-escalation patients' cancers were hepatocellular carcinoma, melanoma, renal cell or head and neck cancer.

For this clone: The antigen is undetermined.

Study-wide findings and caveats: CD8+ T cells averaged more expanded clones than CD4+.

The repertoire was sequenced with immunoSEQ multiplex PCR; TCRdb's copy has only in-frame clones and lacks some. The repertoire holds 8,500 to 13,000 clones, with about four fifths as singletons. This CDR3 is 15 amino acids long. With 1 base clipped from V and 5 bases from J, the junction kept 6 bases outside the gene matches. The V gene's germline CDR1 is SGDLS and CDR2 YYNGEE. The chain has TRBV9 and TRBJ2-5; 9 nucleotides agree with TRBD2. The receptor comes from an adult with an advanced solid tumor such as melanoma, head and neck, liver or kidney cancer. Sequenced here: CD4+ or CD8+ T cells sorted from blood, sampled in a trial of the OX40 agonist ivuxolimab. The CDR3 DNA sequence: TGTGCCAGCAGCGTATTTCTAGCGGGGAGGGAGACCCAGTACTTC. Residues: CASSVFLAGRETQYF. Drawing the rest from reference TRBV9 and TRBJ2-5, the complete variable domain is DSGVTQTPKHLITATGQRVTLRCSPRSGDLSVYWYQQSLDQGLQFLIQYYNGEERAKGNILERFSAQQFPDLHSELNLSSLELGDSALYFCASSVFLAGRETQYFGPGTRLLVL.